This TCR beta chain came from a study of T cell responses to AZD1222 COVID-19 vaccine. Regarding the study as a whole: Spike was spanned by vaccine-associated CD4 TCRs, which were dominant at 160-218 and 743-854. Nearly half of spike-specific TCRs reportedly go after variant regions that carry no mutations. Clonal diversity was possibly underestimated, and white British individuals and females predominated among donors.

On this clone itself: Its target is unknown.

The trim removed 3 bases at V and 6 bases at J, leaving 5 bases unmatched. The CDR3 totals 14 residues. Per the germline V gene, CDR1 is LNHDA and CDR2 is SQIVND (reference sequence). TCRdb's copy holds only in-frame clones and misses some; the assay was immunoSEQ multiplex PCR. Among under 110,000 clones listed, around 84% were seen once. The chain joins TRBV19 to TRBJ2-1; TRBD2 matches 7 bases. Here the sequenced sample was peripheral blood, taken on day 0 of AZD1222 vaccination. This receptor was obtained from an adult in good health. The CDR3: CASSILAEANEQFF. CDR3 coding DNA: TGTGCCAGTAGTATCCTAGCGGAGGCCAATGAGCAGTTCTTC.